This entry lists 17 T cell receptor beta chains sequenced from one sample in a study of CD8+ T cells in alopecia areata. Investigators isolated RNA and reverse transcribed it into cDNA to act as the sequencing template. Only in-frame clones appear in the TCRdb table, and some are missing; sequencing was by immunoSEQ multiplex PCR. The table shows hundreds of thousands of clones, with about 62% occurring only once. Treatment of the sample: oral pan-JAK inhibitor, 5-10 mg twice daily. The source was CD4+ T cells sorted from blood, collected around week 54, from a patient treated with tofacitinib. These receptors all stem from a human donor with alopecia areata.

This chain connects TRBV9 to TRBJ2-6; D is ambiguous. V was trimmed by 2 bases and J by 2 bases, leaving 5 bases between them. Germline-derived CDR1 and CDR2 are SGDLS and YYNGEE. The CDR3 covers 14 residues. CDR3 region: CASSVDPGANVLTF. The CDR3 region has the DNA TGTGCCAGCAGCGTGGACCCTGGGGCCAACGTCCTGACTTTC.

This clone has just one count. The chain employs TRBV11-2 and TRBJ2-5; D assignment may be TRBD1 or TRBD2 (5 bases each). Trimming took 4 bases from V and 4 from J, leaving 13 bases between them. Germline-derived CDR1 and CDR2 are SGHAT and FQNNGV. This CDR3 comprises 14 residues. In nucleotides, the CDR3 is TGTGCCAGCAGCTCCCCGGGGCGCGGAGAGACCCAGTACTTC. Residues: CASSSPGRGETQYF.

The rearrangement links TRBV29-1 to TRBJ2-2; the D is unclear. The V and J ends lost 3 bases and 0 bases respectively, with 5 bases between them. CDR1 and CDR2 (germline): SQVTM, ANQGSEA. The CDR3 loop spans 13 amino acids. CDR3 sequence reads: CSVDYANTGELFF. CDR3 coding DNA: TGCAGCGTTGACTATGCGAACACCGGGGAGCTGTTTTTT.

CDR3 in DNA: TGTGCCAGCAATATTGGGGGCTACAATGAGCAGTTCTTC. This encodes CASNIGGYNEQFF. This sequence joins TRBV6-6 and TRBJ2-1; D may correspond to TRBD1 or TRBD2 (5 bases each). The CDR3 has 13 amino acids. V was clipped by 7 bases and J by 3 bases, with 10 bases between them. Germline V gene data show CDR1 as MNHNY and CDR2 as SVGAGI (reference sequence).

Notes on this clone: This same CDR3 is encoded by further DNA sequences in the sample. V usage is TRBV7-2 and J usage is TRBJ2-5; D is undetermined. V shed 1 base and J shed 5 bases, with 2 bases lying between them. The CDR3 spans 11 residues. The germline gives CDR1 SGHTA, CDR2 FQGNSA. The CDR3 loop is CASSLVETQYF. CDR3 nucleotides: TGTGCCAGCAGCTTAGTTGAGACCCAGTACTTC.

The chain carries TRBV30 and TRBJ2-3; no clear D. V was shortened by 2 bases and J by 6 bases, with 9 bases between the two germline ends. This CDR3 is 12 amino acids long. Germline V lookup: CDR1 GTSNPN, CDR2 SVGIG (reference sequence). The chain's CDR3 is CAWSYRADTQYF. The CDR3 DNA reads as TGTGCCTGGAGTTATAGGGCGGATACGCAGTATTTT.

The chain couples TRBV29-1 to TRBJ2-1; D is uncertain. V lost 1 base to trimming and J lost 6 bases, with 10 bases between them. Germline V gives CDR1 SQVTM, CDR2 ANQGSEA. The CDR3 runs to 13 residues. As DNA, the CDR3 is TGCAGCGTTGAAGGGGTACAGATCAATGAGCAGTTCTTC. Protein sequence: CSVEGVQINEQFF.

V gene TRBV9 combines with J gene TRBJ1-5; no clear D. The ends were cut back, 3 bases at V and 0 bases at J, with 7 bases in the middle. The CDR3 has 14 amino acids. Germline assignment: CDR1 SGDLS and CDR2 YYNGEE. DNA for the CDR3: TGTGCCAGCAGCGGGCAGAATAGCAATCAGCCCCAGCATTTT. Its protein product is CASSGQNSNQPQHF.

In its sample, this clone was seen a few times. This chain uses TRBV29-1 with TRBJ2-3, with 12 bases lining up with TRBD2. V dropped 1 base and J dropped 0; count of bases not matched to a gene: 2. The CDR3 length is 16 residues. The germline V gene has CDR1 SQVTM and CDR2 ANQGSEA. The CDR3, as DNA: TGCAGCGTTGAAGGTGGGACTAGCGGGAGCACAGATACGCAGTATTTT. It is translated as CSVEGGTSGSTDTQYF.

This clone was seen only a few times. V usage is TRBV30 and J usage is TRBJ1-1, with unresolved D. Germline V CDR1 and CDR2: GTSNPN, SVGIG (reference sequence). This CDR3 is 9 amino acids long. Trimming left V 7 bases short and J 8 bases short, with 8 bases between. In DNA, the CDR3 is TGTGCCTCGTGGCCCGAAGCTTTCTTT. Amino acid sequence: CASWPEAFF.

The DNA of the CDR3 is TGCGCCAGCAGCCCACGGACAGCGTTCACAGATACGCAGTATTTT. It translates to CASSPRTAFTDTQYF. This chain joins TRBV5-1 and TRBJ2-3, with D maybe TRBD1 (6 bases). Germline CDR1 is SGHRS and CDR2 is YFSETQ. This CDR3 is built from 15 residues. Trimming pared 4 bases from V and 2 bases from J, leaving 14 bases between. Based on the CDR3 plus reference TRBV5-1 and TRBJ2-3, the full variable domain is KAGVTQTPRYLIKTRGQQVTLSCSPISGHRSVSWYQQTPGQGLQFLFEYFSETQRNKGNFPGRFSGRQFSNSRSEMNVSTLELGDSALYLCASSPRTAFTDTQYFGPGTRLTVL.

This clone was counted only a few times. The genes are TRBV15 and TRBJ2-7; a possible D gene is TRBD2 (6 bases). Germline CDR1 LNHNV, CDR2 YYDKDF (reference sequence). V shed 3 bases and J shed 4 bases, with 16 bases lying between them. The CDR3 runs 15 residues. The CDR3 sequence: CATSRDPGVGYEQYF. The CDR3 coding sequence is TGTGCCACCAGCAGGGACCCGGGAGTTGGGTACGAGCAGTACTTC. Using reference TRBV15 and TRBJ2-7 for the parts outside the CDR3, the full variable domain is DAMVIQNPRYQVTQFGKPVTLSCSQTLNHNVMYWYQQKSSQAPKLLFHYYDKDFNNEADTPDNFQSRRPNTSFCFLDIRSPGLGDTAMYLCATSRDPGVGYEQYFGPGTRLTVT.

The rearrangement uses TRBV6-1 and TRBJ2-6; 10 bases align to TRBD1. With 4 bases clipped from V and 2 bases from J, the junction kept 2 bases outside the gene matches. The germline V gene encodes CDR1 MNHNS and CDR2 SASEGT. This CDR3 has 16 residues. The CDR3 DNA is TGTGCCAGCAGTGCGGACAGGGGGGCTGGGGCCAACGTCCTGACTTTC. Translated: CASSADRGAGANVLTF.

This clone appeared a single time. The rearrangement links TRBV30 to TRBJ1-2; possible D gene TRBD1, 6 bases. V dropped 3 bases and J dropped 4 bases, with 15 bases sitting between them. This CDR3 comprises 14 residues. Germline V gives CDR1 GTSNPN, CDR2 SVGIG (reference sequence). The CDR3 loop is CAWSVSRGSYGYTF. CDR3 coding DNA: TGTGCCTGGAGCGTTAGTAGGGGGTCCTATGGCTACACCTTC.

On this clone: This CDR3 is also generated by other DNA sequences in the sample. The gene calls are TRBV29-1 and TRBJ2-2; no clear D gene. CDR1 SQVTM and CDR2 ANQGSEA come from the germline V gene. The CDR3 is 11 residues long. V gave up 3 bases and J gave up 6 bases, with 5 bases separating them. CDR3 amino acids: CSVEAPGELFF. The CDR3 DNA sequence: TGCAGCGTTGAGGCACCCGGGGAGCTGTTTTTT.

The rearrangement joins TRBV5-1 to TRBJ1-5; 7 bases are shared with TRBD1. Germline CDR1 SGHRS, CDR2 YFSETQ. The CDR3 loop spans 15 amino acids. V lost 4 bases to trimming and J lost 4 bases; unmatched junction nucleotides: 8. This CDR3 reads CASSPTLGQNQPQHF. Written as DNA, the CDR3 is TGCGCCAGCAGCCCAACTTTGGGACAGAATCAGCCCCAGCATTTT.

V is TRBV5-1 and J is TRBJ2-2; 7 bases line up with TRBD1. This CDR3 contains 15 residues. Germline CDR1 reads SGHRS; CDR2 reads YFSETQ. With V trimmed by 4 bases and J by 5 bases, 8 bases remained unmatched. CDR3 sequence: CASSQGRQGTGELFF. The DNA of the CDR3 is TGCGCCAGCAGCCAAGGTCGACAGGGAACCGGGGAGCTGTTTTTT.